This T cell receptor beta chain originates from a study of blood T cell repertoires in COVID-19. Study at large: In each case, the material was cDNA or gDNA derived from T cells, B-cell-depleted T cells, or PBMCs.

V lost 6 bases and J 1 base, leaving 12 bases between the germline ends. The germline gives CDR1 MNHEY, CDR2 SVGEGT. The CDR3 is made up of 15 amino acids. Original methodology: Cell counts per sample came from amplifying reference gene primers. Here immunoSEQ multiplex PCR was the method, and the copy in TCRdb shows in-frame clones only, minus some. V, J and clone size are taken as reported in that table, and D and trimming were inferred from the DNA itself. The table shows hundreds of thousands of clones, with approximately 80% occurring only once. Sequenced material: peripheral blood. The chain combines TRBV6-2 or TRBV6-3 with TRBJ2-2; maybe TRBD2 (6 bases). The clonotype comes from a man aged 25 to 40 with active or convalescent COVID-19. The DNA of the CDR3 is TGTGCCAGCAGGCCTAGCGCTGGGAACACCGGGGAGCTGTTTTTT. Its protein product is CASRPSAGNTGELFF.